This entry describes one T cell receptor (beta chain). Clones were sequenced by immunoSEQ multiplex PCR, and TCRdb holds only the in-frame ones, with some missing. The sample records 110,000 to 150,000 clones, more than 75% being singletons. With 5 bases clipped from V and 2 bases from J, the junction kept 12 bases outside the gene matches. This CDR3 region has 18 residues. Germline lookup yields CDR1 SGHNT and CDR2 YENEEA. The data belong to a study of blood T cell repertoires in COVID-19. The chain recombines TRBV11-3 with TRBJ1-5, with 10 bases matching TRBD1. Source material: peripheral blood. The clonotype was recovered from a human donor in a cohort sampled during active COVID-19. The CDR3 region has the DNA TGTGCCAGCAGCCTGCGGGCGGGACAGGGGATCGGCAATCAGCCCCAGCATTTT. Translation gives CASSLRAGQGIGNQPQHF.